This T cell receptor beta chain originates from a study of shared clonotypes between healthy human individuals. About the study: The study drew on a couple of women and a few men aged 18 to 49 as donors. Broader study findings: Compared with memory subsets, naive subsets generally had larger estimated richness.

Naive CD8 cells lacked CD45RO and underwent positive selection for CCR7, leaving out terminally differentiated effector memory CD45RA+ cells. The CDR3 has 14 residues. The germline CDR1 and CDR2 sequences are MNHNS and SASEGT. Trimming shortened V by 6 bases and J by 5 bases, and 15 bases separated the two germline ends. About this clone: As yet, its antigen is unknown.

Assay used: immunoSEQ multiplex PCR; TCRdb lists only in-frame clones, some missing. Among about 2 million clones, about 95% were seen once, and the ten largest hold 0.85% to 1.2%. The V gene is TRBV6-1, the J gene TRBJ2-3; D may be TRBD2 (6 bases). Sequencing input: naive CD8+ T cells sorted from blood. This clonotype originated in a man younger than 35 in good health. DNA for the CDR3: TGTGCCAGCAGCGTCAGGGAGGTGAGAGATACGCAGTATTTT. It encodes CASSVREVRDTQYF.